This T cell receptor beta chain was found in a study of HIV-infected patients and healthy controls. Alpha and beta constant-region primers primed reverse transcription of about 500 ng RNA. Alpha and beta chain libraries were made separately by chain-specific third strand synthesis with multiplexing indices. TCRdb called the 5' RACE reads again in MiXCR, with one record for every CDR3 protein. The repertoire has some 5,000 distinct CDR3 sequences, more than 8% of them found once; the top ten carry just under 20%. Germline V gives CDR1 SNHLY, CDR2 FYNNEI. The V end was cut by 6 bases, the J end by 9 bases, with 18 bases between. The CDR3 has 15 residues. The repertoire came from unfractionated whole blood and reflected all unsorted peripheral T cells.

V gene TRBV2 combines with J gene TRBJ1-6; D is unresolved. The sequence was obtained from an adult with HIV infection. The specimen was blood, collected before antiretroviral therapy. This CDR3 is CASSLQEGLFSPLHF. The CDR3 bases are TGTGCCAGCAGCCTGCAGGAAGGGCTCTTTTCACCCCTCCACTTT.